One and the same sample provided the 8 T cell receptor beta chains below, sequenced in a study of T cells in Graves' hyperthyroidism and ophthalmopathy. Regions amplified from RNA transcripts were the TCR beta CDR3 regions. The study used the HTBI primer set for a first-round RT-PCR of the TCR CDR3. MiXCR was run by TCRdb on the multiplex PCR reads, yielding one entry per CDR3 protein. The repertoire consists of about 640,000 distinct CDR3 sequences, with around 21% occurring once and the leading ten covering 34%. The sequenced sample consisted of blood. Receptor source: a man aged 25-40 years with Graves' ophthalmopathy.

This clonotype was picked up a small number of times. Here the CDR3 reads CASSLATSSITGELFF. The DNA of the CDR3 is TGTGCCAGCAGTTTGGCGACTAGCTCGATCACCGGGGAGCTGTTTTTT. The chain links TRBV28 to TRBJ2-2; 7 bases align to TRBD2. The CDR3 extends over 16 amino acids. V was clipped by 3 bases and J by 4 bases; unmatched bases: 8. Germline CDR1 reads MDHEN; CDR2 reads SYDVKM.

The chain has TRBV5-1 and TRBJ2-7, with D perhaps TRBD1 (6 bases). Trimming removed 4 bases from V and 6 bases from J, with 20 bases in between. This CDR3 is built from 15 residues. Looked up from germline, CDR1 is SGHRS and CDR2 is YFSETQ. CDR3 loop: CASSVSGRGLSEQYF. Written as DNA, the CDR3 is TGCGCCAGCAGCGTCAGCGGCAGGGGTTTGTCCGAGCAGTACTTC. Supplemented by reference TRBV5-1 and TRBJ2-7, the full variable domain reads KAGVTQTPRYLIKTRGQQVTLSCSPISGHRSVSWYQQTPGQGLQFLFEYFSETQRNKGNFPGRFSGRQFSNSRSEMNVSTLELGDSALYLCASSVSGRGLSEQYFGPGTRLTVT.

The gene calls are TRBV20-1 and TRBJ1-1; the match to TRBD1 covers 8 bases. Trimming cost V 6 bases and J 1 base; bases outside gene matches: 1. The CDR3 loop spans 12 amino acids. CDR1 and CDR2 from the germline V gene are DFQATT and SNEGSKA (reference sequence). The CDR3 region is CSAGQGNTEAFF. CDR3 sequence (DNA): TGCAGTGCAGGACAGGGGAACACTGAAGCTTTCTTT.

A few counts support this clonotype. The rearrangement joins TRBV20-1 to TRBJ2-1, with 15 bases matching TRBD2. V was clipped by 4 bases and J by 4 bases; unmatched bases: 14. The CDR3 is made up of 19 amino acids. Germline-derived CDR1 and CDR2 are DFQATT and SNEGSKA (reference sequence). The CDR3 DNA is TGCAGTGCTAATACTCCGGGACTAGCGGGAGGAACGGGATACAATGAGCAGTTCTTC. The encoded protein is CSANTPGLAGGTGYNEQFF.

The table lists this clonotype with a few counts. The chain has TRBV29-1 and TRBJ2-3, with TRBD2 as a possible D gene (5 bases). The CDR3 loop spans 13 amino acids. The ends were cut back, 7 bases at V and 2 bases at J, with 13 bases in the middle. Looked up from germline, CDR1 is SQVTM and CDR2 is ANQGSEA. The CDR3 DNA follows: TGCAGCGGAAAGAGGGCGGACACAGATACGCAGTATTTT. Amino acids: CSGKRADTDTQYF.

V and J are TRBV11-2 and TRBJ2-2; D not certain. The V end was cut by 0 bases, the J end by 1 base, with 9 bases between. CDR1 and CDR2 from the germline V gene are SGHAT and FQNNGV. The CDR3 has 16 residues. The CDR3 region is CASSLEALGNTGELFF. The DNA of the CDR3 is TGTGCCAGCAGCTTAGAGGCCCTCGGGAACACCGGGGAGCTGTTTTTT.

The V gene is TRBV28, the J gene TRBJ2-5; D gene unclear. The CDR3 loop spans 14 amino acids. The V gene's germline CDR1 is MDHEN and CDR2 SYDVKM. Trimming pared 6 bases from V and 4 bases from J, leaving 15 bases between. The CDR3 sequence is CASRSLSFGETQYF. In DNA form, the CDR3 reads TGTGCCAGCAGGTCTCTGTCCTTTGGAGAGACCCAGTACTTC.

On this clonotype: A much larger clone is a single base away; this may be a read error. The chain recombines TRBV2 with TRBJ2-7, with 10 nucleotides matching TRBD2. The CDR3 sequence is 15 residues long. CDR1 is SNHLY and CDR2 is FYNNEI in the germline V gene. Trimming at V came to 2 bases and at J to 3 bases, leaving 4 bases not matched to a gene. In DNA, the CDR3 is TGTGCCAGCAGTGAAATGGCTAGCGGGAGCTACGAGCAGTACTTC. Translation: CASSEMASGSYEQYF.